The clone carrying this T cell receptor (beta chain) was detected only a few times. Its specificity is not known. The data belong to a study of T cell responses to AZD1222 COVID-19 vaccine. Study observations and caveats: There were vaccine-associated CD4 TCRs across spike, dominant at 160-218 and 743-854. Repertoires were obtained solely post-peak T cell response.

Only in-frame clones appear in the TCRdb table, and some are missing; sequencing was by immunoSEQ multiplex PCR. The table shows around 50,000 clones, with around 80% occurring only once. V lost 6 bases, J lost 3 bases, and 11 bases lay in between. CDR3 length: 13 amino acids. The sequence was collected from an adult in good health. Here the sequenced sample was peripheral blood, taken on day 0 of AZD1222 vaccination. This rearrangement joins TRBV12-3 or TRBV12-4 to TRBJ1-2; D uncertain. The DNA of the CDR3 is TGTGCCAGCAGCCAACGGACCTACTATGGCTACACCTTC. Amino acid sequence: CASSQRTYYGYTF.